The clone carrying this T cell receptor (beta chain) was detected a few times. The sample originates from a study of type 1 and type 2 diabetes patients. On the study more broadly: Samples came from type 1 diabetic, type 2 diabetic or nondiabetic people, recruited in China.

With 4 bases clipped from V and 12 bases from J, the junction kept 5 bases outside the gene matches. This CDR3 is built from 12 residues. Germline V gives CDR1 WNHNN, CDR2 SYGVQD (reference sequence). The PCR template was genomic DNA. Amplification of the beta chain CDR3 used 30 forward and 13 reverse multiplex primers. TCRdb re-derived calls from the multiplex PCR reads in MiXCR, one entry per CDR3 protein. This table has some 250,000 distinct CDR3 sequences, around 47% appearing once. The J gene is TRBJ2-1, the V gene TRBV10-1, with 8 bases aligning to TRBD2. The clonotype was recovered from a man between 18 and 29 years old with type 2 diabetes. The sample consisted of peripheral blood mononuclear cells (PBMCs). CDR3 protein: CASSGSGEAQFF. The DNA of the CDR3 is TGCGCCAGCAGTGGTAGCGGGGAGGCGCAGTTCTTC.